A single sample gave rise to the 10 T cell receptor beta chains below, sequenced in a study of shared clonotypes between healthy human individuals. The repertoire was sequenced with immunoSEQ multiplex PCR; TCRdb's copy has only in-frame clones and lacks some. The repertoire holds about 480,000 clones, with over 75% as singletons. Sequencing was performed on PBMCs. Every receptor here comes from a woman between 40 and 50 years old in good health. Some clones in this sample may be carry-over from other donors' samples.

The sample holds a few counts of this clone. The rearrangement links TRBV30 to TRBJ1-3; D gene unclear. CDR1 and CDR2 from the germline V gene are GTSNPN and SVGIG (reference sequence). The CDR3 is 15 residues long. Trimming stripped 6 bases from V and 0 bases from J, with 15 bases between. The CDR3: CACLLTEASGNTIYF. DNA of the CDR3: TGTGCCTGCCTGTTGACCGAGGCCTCTGGAAACACCATATATTTT.

The chain has TRBV18 and TRBJ2-2; D may be TRBD1 (5 bases). This CDR3 contains 13 residues. Deletions cut 3 bases from V and 4 bases from J, with 6 bases between. Germline CDR1 is KGHSH and CDR2 is LQKENI. The chain's CDR3 is CASSPQGTGELFF. CDR3 in DNA: TGTGCCAGCTCACCCCAGGGCACCGGGGAGCTGTTTTTT.

This chain joins TRBV28 and TRBJ2-3; D is possibly TRBD1 (6 bases). The CDR3 runs to 13 residues. The germline CDR1 and CDR2 sequences are MDHEN and SYDVKM. Trimming cost V 8 bases and J 2 bases, with 11 bases left between them. CDR3: CASFGGTTDTQYF. CDR3 nucleotide sequence: TGTGCCAGCTTTGGGGGCACCACAGATACGCAGTATTTT. Filled out from reference TRBV28 and TRBJ2-3, the complete variable domain reads DVKVTQSSRYLVKRTGEKVFLECVQDMDHENMFWYRQDPGLGLRLIYFSYDVKMKEKGDIPEGYSVSREKKERFSLILESASTNQTSMYLCASFGGTTDTQYFGPGTRLTVL.

Comments on this clone: Sequence at one end of the junction differs from germline and may be a read error. The DNA of the CDR3 is TGTGCTAGCAGCCCAACTAGGGGCGTAGGCGGGGAGCTGTTTTTT. It is translated as CASSPTRGVGGELFF. The rearrangement uses TRBV7-7 and TRBJ2-2, with D tentatively TRBD1 or TRBD2 (5 bases each). Per germline, CDR1 SSHAT and CDR2 FNYEAQ (reference sequence). The CDR3 has 15 amino acids.

This clone was observed a few times. The chain couples TRBV7-8 to TRBJ1-2; D remains ambiguous. The CDR3 length is 13 residues. The germline CDR1 and CDR2 sequences are SGHVS and FQNEAQ. V was cut by 1 base and J by 3 bases, with 6 bases left in between. The CDR3 DNA follows: TGTGCCAGCAGCTTAGACACCCACTATGGCTACACCTTC. Amino acids: CASSLDTHYGYTF.

The chain employs TRBV2 and TRBJ1-3; no clear D gene. The germline V gene has CDR1 SNHLY and CDR2 FYNNEI. Trimming took 2 bases from V and 4 from J, leaving 6 bases between them. This CDR3 spans 13 amino acids. CDR3 DNA sequence: TGTGCCAGCAGTGAACGTGAGGGAAACACCATATATTTT. This translates into CASSEREGNTIYF. Full variable domain (remainder filled in from reference TRBV2 and TRBJ1-3): EPEVTQTPSHQVTQMGQEVILRCVPISNHLYFYWYRQILGQKVEFLVSFYNNEISEKSEIFDDQFSVERPDGSNFTLKIRSTKLEDSAMYFCASSEREGNTIYFGEGSWLTVV.

V is TRBV5-1 and J is TRBJ1-1; D might be TRBD1 (5 bases). CDR1 is SGHRS, CDR2 YFSETQ, per germline. The length of the CDR3 is 15 residues. V lost 4 bases and J lost 1, with 14 bases in between. The CDR3 sequence: CASSMDGQSNTEAFF. DNA for the CDR3: TGCGCCAGCAGCATGGACGGACAATCGAACACTGAAGCTTTCTTT. The whole variable domain, filled in from reference TRBV5-1 and TRBJ1-1, reads KAGVTQTPRYLIKTRGQQVTLSCSPISGHRSVSWYQQTPGQGLQFLFEYFSETQRNKGNFPGRFSGRQFSNSRSEMNVSTLELGDSALYLCASSMDGQSNTEAFFGQGTRLTVV.

V usage is TRBV4-3 and J usage is TRBJ2-5; 10 nucleotides agree with TRBD2. Germline loops: CDR1 LGHNA, CDR2 YSLEER. The CDR3 is made up of 15 amino acids. V was clipped by 2 bases and J by 5 bases; unmatched bases: 5. CDR3 sequence reads: CASSQRTSGWETQYF. The CDR3 DNA follows: TGCGCCAGCAGCCAAAGGACTAGCGGTTGGGAGACCCAGTACTTC.

The chain has TRBV27 and TRBJ1-2; D is possibly TRBD1 (5 bases). Trimming shortened V by 0 bases and J by 4 bases, and 15 bases separated the two germline ends. The CDR3 runs to 16 residues. CDR1 MNHEY and CDR2 SMNVEV come from the germline V gene (reference sequence). The CDR3 region is CASSLSGGIHSYGYTF. The CDR3 DNA sequence: TGTGCCAGCAGTTTATCGGGGGGGATTCATTCCTATGGCTACACCTTC.

The V and J genes are TRBV6-1 and TRBJ2-7; D tentatively fits TRBD1 or TRBD2 (5 bases each). From germline, CDR1 is MNHNS and CDR2 SASEGT. The CDR3 contains 15 residues. Trimming pared 4 bases from V and 4 bases from J, leaving 17 bases between. The CDR3 nucleotides are TGTGCCAGCAGTGTATCGGGACCCTCTCGGTACGAGCAGTACTTC. Translated, it gives CASSVSGPSRYEQYF.